Below, 26 T cell receptor beta chains from the same sample are listed, as sequenced in a study of blood T cell repertoires in COVID-19 (dated by TCRdb to about 2020). Receptors were amplified or captured by the immunoSEQ multiplex PCR assay. The clones in this table, taken by TCRdb from immuneACCESS, are in-frame only. Not every clone is retained; where verified, under half of the shortfall comes from an unresolved V gene, and the cause of the rest is unknown. The sample table records 350,000 to 450,000 clones; 75% to 90% of these occur just once. The ten biggest clones cover roughly 3.7% of the sample. Sequenced: peripheral blood. The receptors here all came from a woman aged 18-29 years with acute or convalescent COVID-19.

This CDR3 reads CASSLGTGDNYGYTF. Written as DNA, the CDR3 is TGTGCCAGCAGCTTAGGTACAGGGGACAACTATGGCTACACCTTC. The chain couples TRBV7-8 to TRBJ1-2; 7 nucleotides agree with TRBD1. V shed 1 base and J 2 bases; nucleotides not matched to a gene: 4. Germline V gene lookup returns CDR1 SGHVS and CDR2 FQNEAQ. The CDR3 is made up of 15 amino acids.

J is TRBJ2-3 and V is TRBV24-1; D perhaps matches TRBD1 (6 bases). In germline, CDR1 is KGHDR, CDR2 SFDVKD. CDR3 length equals 13 residues. V was trimmed by 11 bases and J by 3 bases, leaving 14 bases between them. The CDR3, as DNA: TGTGCCATTGGGGGCCCAGCGACAGATACGCAGTATTTT. This encodes CAIGGPATDTQYF.

This chain uses TRBV4-1 with TRBJ2-3, with 7 nucleotides matching TRBD2. Germline CDR1 reads MGHRA; CDR2 reads YSYEKL. J lost 0 bases, V lost 4 bases, and 10 bases had no gene match. CDR3 length: 17 amino acids. This chain's CDR3 is CASSREFLAESTDTQYF. CDR3 sequence (DNA): TGCGCCAGCAGCCGAGAGTTCCTAGCGGAGAGCACAGATACGCAGTATTTT.

The chain couples TRBV25-1 to TRBJ1-2; 7 nucleotides align to TRBD1. V shed 1 base and J 5 bases; nucleotides not matched to a gene: 7. Germline lookup yields CDR1 MGHDK and CDR2 SYGVNS. The CDR3 loop spans 15 amino acids. CDR3 sequence reads: CASSESTGEVYGYTF. CDR3 nucleotide sequence: TGTGCCAGCAGTGAATCCACAGGGGAAGTGTATGGCTACACCTTC.

This clone was counted only a few times. The rearrangement joins TRBV12-5 to TRBJ2-7, with 9 bases that match TRBD1. This CDR3 comprises 13 residues. The V gene's germline CDR1 is LGHNT and CDR2 FRNRAP. J was trimmed by 5 bases and V by 6 bases; bases with no gene match: 5. DNA for the CDR3: TGTGCTAGTGGCGGACAGGGGATAGACGAGCAGTACTTC. This gives the protein CASGGQGIDEQYF.

The genes are TRBV6-6 and TRBJ1-1; perhaps TRBD1 as D (5 bases). V lost 8 bases, J lost 0 bases, and 16 bases lay in between. This CDR3 comprises 15 residues. The germline CDR1 and CDR2 sequences are MNHNY and SVGAGI (reference sequence). CDR3 bases: TGTGCCAGCCTTGGGGCAGGCTACATGAACACTGAAGCTTTCTTT. The encoded protein is CASLGAGYMNTEAFF.

V usage is TRBV6-5 and J usage is TRBJ1-1; TRBD1 aligns across 7 bases. The CDR3 covers 14 residues. V was pared by 0 bases and J by 10 bases, with 8 bases of the junction left unmatched. Germline V gives CDR1 MNHEY, CDR2 SVGAGI. DNA for the CDR3: TGTGCCAGCAGTTACTCGACAGGGACGGCGAGAGCTTTCTTT. Translating it yields CASSYSTGTARAFF.

The rearrangement joins TRBV10-3 to TRBJ2-7; D uncertain. This CDR3 is built from 21 residues. Germline V gene data show CDR1 as ENHRY and CDR2 as SYGVKD. Trimming took 0 bases from V and 1 from J, leaving 28 bases between them. The CDR3 bases are TGTGCCATCAGTGAGTCTCGCTTGAGCCCGGGTTTTAACCGGGTTTCCTACGAGCAGTACTTC. It codes for CAISESRLSPGFNRVSYEQYF.

The CDR3 DNA sequence: TGTGCCAGCAGTGATCGCCGGGACACCGGGTGGGTTAACTCTGGAAACACCATATATTTT. This codes for CASSDRRDTGWVNSGNTIYF. The rearrangement uses TRBV6-1 and TRBJ1-3; a possible D gene is TRBD1 (6 bases). The CDR3 is 20 amino acids. Germline CDR1 reads MNHNS; CDR2 reads SASEGT. V was trimmed by 3 bases and J by 0 bases, leaving 24 bases between them.

The rearrangement joins TRBV3-1 (or the pseudogene TRBV3-2) to TRBJ1-4; possible D gene TRBD1, 6 bases. From germline, CDR1 is LGHDT and CDR2 YNNKEL (reference sequence). CDR3 length: 15 residues. The V end lost 1 base, the J end lost 8 bases, and 14 bases lay between the germline ends. Written as DNA, the CDR3 is TGTGCCAGCAGCCAAGTATCAGGGGTTCGGGAAAAACTGTTTTTT. Its protein product is CASSQVSGVREKLFF.

The rearrangement uses TRBV5-5 and TRBJ1-1; a weak D match, TRBD1 (6 bases). The V gene's germline CDR1 is SGHKS and CDR2 YYEKEE (reference sequence). V lost 0 bases to trimming and J lost 2 bases, with 11 bases between them. The CDR3 spans 15 residues. The CDR3 DNA follows: TGTGCCAGCAGCTTGGGGGACACCCAAAACACTGAAGCTTTCTTT. Its translation is CASSLGDTQNTEAFF.

This clone was seen a handful of times. The chain is built from TRBV7-9 and TRBJ1-5; no definite D call. V shed 1 base and J shed 11 bases, with 12 bases lying between them. Germline values: CDR1 SEHNR, CDR2 FQNEAQ (reference sequence). This CDR3 is built from 13 residues. This CDR3 reads CASSLDSVNSQHF. CDR3 in DNA: TGTGCCAGCAGCTTAGATTCGGTTAATTCCCAGCATTTT.

This chain links TRBV19 with TRBJ1-1; D is possibly TRBD1 (5 bases). The CDR3 spans 15 residues. Germline lookup yields CDR1 LNHDA and CDR2 SQIVND (reference sequence). Trimming left V 5 bases short and J 0 bases short, with 13 bases between. The chain's CDR3 is CASSWGDSLNTEAFF. DNA for the CDR3: TGTGCCAGTAGTTGGGGGGACTCCTTGAACACTGAAGCTTTCTTT.

The CDR3 region is CASRSWRGKDYNEQFF. CDR3 bases: TGTGCCAGCAGGTCCTGGCGGGGAAAAGACTACAATGAGCAGTTCTTC. The chain is built from TRBV2 and TRBJ2-1; D is perhaps TRBD2 (6 bases). This CDR3 is 16 amino acids long. Per germline, CDR1 SNHLY and CDR2 FYNNEI. V lost 6 bases and J lost 3, with 18 bases in between.

This chain connects TRBV7-9 to TRBJ2-7, with D unresolved. Germline loops: CDR1 SEHNR, CDR2 FQNEAQ (reference sequence). V lost 2 bases and J 1 base, leaving 9 bases between the germline ends. This CDR3 contains 14 residues. This CDR3 is CASSLSSTSYEQYF. In nucleotides, the CDR3 is TGTGCCAGCAGCTTATCTAGTACTTCCTACGAGCAGTACTTC.

V usage is TRBV6-5 and J usage is TRBJ1-6, with a tentative D call TRBD1 (5 bases). The germline V and J ends were trimmed by 8 bases and 5 bases, with 16 bases remaining between them. Germline CDR1 reads MNHEY; CDR2 reads SVGAGI. The CDR3 covers 15 residues. The CDR3 DNA reads TGTGCCAGCCGCCCGGGGGTAGAAAATAATTCACCCCTCCACTTT. Protein product: CASRPGVENNSPLHF.

The chain couples TRBV5-1 to TRBJ2-7, with a possible D match to TRBD2 (6 bases). The CDR3 runs 15 residues. Deletions cut 4 bases from V and 3 bases from J, with 17 bases between. Germline CDR1 SGHRS, CDR2 YFSETQ. CDR3 region: CASSPTGREVYEQYF. The CDR3 DNA reads TGCGCCAGCAGCCCGACCGGAAGGGAGGTCTACGAGCAGTACTTC.

The J gene is TRBJ2-5, the V gene TRBV7-2, with TRBD2 matching over 9 bases. Germline CDR1 SGHTA, CDR2 FQGNSA. This CDR3 region has 18 residues. The junction had 14 bases not matched to a gene; V was cut back by 2 bases and J by 4 bases. The CDR3 region has the DNA TGTGCCAGCAGCTTATTTGAAAGGGCGGGAGGGCCTCGAGAGACCCAGTACTTC. Amino acids: CASSLFERAGGPRETQYF.

The chain has TRBV4-1 and TRBJ1-5; the match to TRBD1 covers 9 bases. After removal of 6 bases from V and 3 bases from J, the junction contained 9 bases not matched to a gene. The germline gives CDR1 MGHRA, CDR2 YSYEKL. The CDR3 loop spans 16 amino acids. CDR3 bases: TGCGCCAGCAGTCCGACTACAGGGGGCTTCAATCAGCCCCAGCATTTT. This encodes CASSPTTGGFNQPQHF.

This clone was observed a handful of times. This chain joins TRBV19 and TRBJ1-5; 8 bases are shared with TRBD1. The CDR3 totals 15 residues. Per germline, CDR1 LNHDA and CDR2 SQIVND (reference sequence). The J segment lost 3 bases and the V segment lost 5 bases, leaving 6 bases of the junction unmatched. CDR3 loop: CASSSRTGSNQPQHF. The CDR3 bases are TGTGCCAGTAGTTCCCGGACAGGGTCCAATCAGCCCCAGCATTTT.

The V gene is TRBV30, the J gene TRBJ1-1, with D maybe TRBD1 (6 bases). This CDR3 is built from 17 residues. Trimming pared 0 bases from V and 6 bases from J, leaving 23 bases between. Germline V CDR1 and CDR2: GTSNPN, SVGIG (reference sequence). CDR3 in DNA: TGTGCCTGGAGTGTACTGGTCGGGACACGAGAACAAGCTGAAGCTTTCTTT. This codes for CAWSVLVGTREQAEAFF.

In DNA, the CDR3 is TGTGCCAGCACTAGAGACGGAAGATATGGCTACACCTTC. Protein product: CASTRDGRYGYTF. This chain connects TRBV7-2 to TRBJ1-2, with unresolved D. The CDR3 is 13 residues long. Germline CDR1 and CDR2: SGHTA and FQGNSA. Trimming took 7 bases from V and 5 from J, leaving 14 bases between them.

The chain carries TRBV6-5 and TRBJ1-2, with 7 bases fitting TRBD1. Trimming at V came to 2 bases and at J to 7 bases, leaving 4 bases not matched to a gene. Germline V gene data show CDR1 as MNHEY and CDR2 as SVGAGI. This CDR3 has 13 amino acids. CDR3 sequence (DNA): TGTGCCAGCAGTTACAGGACAGGTCCTGGCTACACCTTC. This codes for CASSYRTGPGYTF.

The chain couples TRBV28 to TRBJ1-1, with TRBD1 matching 10 bases. V lost 5 bases to trimming and J lost 5 bases; unmatched junction nucleotides: 8. The CDR3 sequence is 15 residues long. Germline V lookup: CDR1 MDHEN, CDR2 SYDVKM. As DNA, the CDR3 is TGTGCCAGCAGTCTAAGGACAGGGGGTCAGACTGAAGCTTTCTTT. As protein: CASSLRTGGQTEAFF.

The chain combines TRBV28 with TRBJ2-7, with 9 bases aligning to TRBD2. Trimming cost V 3 bases and J 3 bases; bases outside gene matches: 3. The V gene's germline CDR1 is MDHEN and CDR2 SYDVKM. This CDR3 has 14 amino acids. CDR3 nucleotide sequence: TGTGCCAGCAGTTTTCATAGCGGGAGCTACGAGCAGTACTTC. The encoded protein is CASSFHSGSYEQYF.

The chain uses TRBV3-1 (or the pseudogene TRBV3-2) and TRBJ1-2, with TRBD1 identical over 7 bases. After removal of 3 bases from V and 8 bases from J, the junction contained 9 bases not matched to a gene. Germline V lookup: CDR1 LGHDT, CDR2 YNNKEL (reference sequence). CDR3 size: 14 residues. The CDR3 is CASSHPQGVGGYTF. CDR3 sequence (DNA): TGTGCCAGCAGCCATCCCCAGGGGGTAGGGGGCTACACCTTC.